Sequencing of this T cell receptor beta chain was carried out in a study of Tregs in tolerant kidney transplant recipients (dated by TCRdb to about 2019). With regard to the full study: Transplants used related donors with nonmyeloablative bone marrow transplantation; mixed chimerism was transient in the human trials. The study applied TCRbeta sequencing to find donor-specific regulatory T cells before combined kidney and bone marrow transplantation and then followed those same cells after transplant.

To note about this clone: No cognate antigen has been identified for it. The sequenced fragment ends 3 residues before the CDR3 boundary, so the rest is inferred from the germline J gene.

For TCRbeta CDR3 sequencing, genomic DNA from the sorted cells was extracted using the QIAGEN DNeasy Blood and Tissue Kit. Through immunoSEQ, high-throughput TCRbeta CDR3 sequencing was done commercially, including PCR amplification with internal controls and bias correction. The paper's data handling went like this. A unique productive TCRbeta sequence was defined by the CDR3 nucleotide sequence when primers matched, and otherwise by the CDR3 amino acid sequence together with the Vbeta and Jbeta genes. To correct sorting error, sequences shared between sorted populations at a frequency ratio of 2:1 or less were removed; the rest were assigned to the higher population. Sequences were defined as donor-reactive when expanded at least 5-fold in CFSE-low cells versus unstimulated cells and present at a frequency of at least 0.01% in CFSE-low cells. Repertoire divergence was quantified by Jensen-Shannon divergence using the top 100 TCRbeta sequences ranked by frequency. For any sample with multiple sequencing runs, sorting error was corrected in each run separately before the runs were pooled. This is the immuneACCESS table as TCRdb keeps it, with only in-frame sequences that have V and J called. A part of the clones is gone; compared with another copy, unresolved V genes explain less than half, and the rest is unexplained. That table gives V, J and clone size, and the DNA gave D and trimming. The table held for this sample gives fewer than 55,000 clones. Of the sample, 0.83% is held by the ten largest clones.

The CDR3 holds 15 amino acids from the cysteine to the phenylalanine. Sequencing covers 36 bases of the CDR3, shown here with the frame starting at base 1. Trimming costs V 5 bases and J 3 bases, and their ends lie 15 bases apart. The intended sense of this specimen's time point label: blood sample drawn before combined kidney and bone marrow transplant. Thawed PBMCs were FACS-sorted into unstimulated Tregs (CD4+CD25+CD127-), CD4+ non-Tregs (CD4+CD25-), CD4 cells and CD8 cells. The patients were a few recipients of combined kidney and bone marrow transplants from the ITN036ST trial, and samples were available only from these trial subjects. Healthy control blood was separated into PBMCs by Ficoll density gradient and cryopreserved, and patient PBMCs were collected both before and after transplant. Overall study results and their limits: Expanding Tregs with activated donor B cells appeared to identify the most biologically relevant and donor-specific TCRbeta repertoire. PCR primers changed over time for some patients, so nucleotide-level comparison across those patients' samples was not possible. Because only a small number of patients were included, the study had limitations, and the results will need to be validated in larger populations as well as under other immunosuppression protocols. Donor-specific Treg expansion exceeded global Treg expansion in tolerant patients, suggesting antigen-driven rather than nonspecific expansion. Biological reproducibility was not directly addressed, though technical replication error appeared minimal.

This sequence was found in a human donor who received a combined kidney and bone marrow transplant. The chain couples TRBV6-7 to TRBJ2-3, with an unclear D gene assignment. TRBV6-7 is treated as an ORF (open reading frame) with a function not yet certain. The sequenced sample was CD4+ T cells from blood, obtained before the transplant. The part of the CDR3 DNA that was read is TGTGCCAGCAGTGATCGGGTCCTGCCGACAGATACG. It translates to CASSDRVLPTDT. The whole CDR3 reads CASSDRVLPTDTQYF.